This is a list of T cell receptor beta chains from one sample in a study of technical replicates of blood from several donors. Assay used: immunoSEQ multiplex PCR; TCRdb lists only in-frame clones, some missing. The table lists some 80,000 clones, about 97% of them singletons. Sequences were obtained from T cells isolated from PBMCs. The receptor set was obtained from a human donor in good health. Each CDR3 is given with its conserved first and last residue. The D gene is left open where the match is weak. A row's size may be missing; if present it is once, few, many or a size class.

v_call: TRBV6-5; j_call: TRBJ1-1; clone_size: .; d_call: .; cdr3_aa: CASSYSTGEMFTEAFF; cdr3_nt: TGTGCCAGCAGTTACTCTACGGGGGAAATGTTCACTGAAGCTTTCTTT
v_call: TRBV5-1; j_call: TRBJ2-5; clone_size: .; d_call: TRBD1; cdr3_aa: CASRDRAAETQYF; cdr3_nt: TGCGCCAGCAGGGACAGGGCGGCCGAGACCCAGTACTTC
v_call: TRBV4-1; j_call: TRBJ1-2; clone_size: .; d_call: TRBD1; cdr3_aa: CASSQVAGTGGIGDGYTF; cdr3_nt: TGCGCCAGCAGCCAAGTCGCCGGGACAGGGGGCATTGGTGATGGCTACACCTTC
v_call: TRBV29-1; j_call: TRBJ1-5; clone_size: .; d_call: TRBD1; cdr3_aa: CSVATGNNQPQHF; cdr3_nt: TGCAGCGTTGCGACAGGGAATAATCAGCCCCAGCATTTT
v_call: TRBV7-2; j_call: TRBJ2-3; clone_size: .; d_call: TRBD2; cdr3_aa: CASRLAGATDTQYF; cdr3_nt: TGTGCCAGCAGACTAGCGGGAGCGACAGATACGCAGTATTTT
v_call: TRBV15; j_call: TRBJ2-3; clone_size: once; d_call: TRBD2; cdr3_aa: CATSSRTSGTDTQYF; cdr3_nt: TGTGCCACCAGCTCCCGGACTAGCGGCACAGATACGCAGTATTTT
v_call: TRBV7-2; j_call: TRBJ2-7; clone_size: .; d_call: TRBD2; cdr3_aa: CASSHGGGSGSEQYF; cdr3_nt: TGTGCCAGCAGCCACGGGGGAGGGAGCGGGAGCGAGCAGTACTTC
v_call: TRBV27; j_call: TRBJ2-7; clone_size: .; d_call: .; cdr3_aa: CASSLSLPHEQYF; cdr3_nt: TGTGCCAGCAGTTTATCGCTACCCCACGAGCAGTACTTC
v_call: TRBV19; j_call: TRBJ1-2; clone_size: .; d_call: TRBD1; cdr3_aa: CASRTGATINYGYTF; cdr3_nt: TGTGCCAGTAGGACAGGGGCGACGATAAACTATGGCTACACCTTC
v_call: TRBV19; j_call: TRBJ1-5; clone_size: once; d_call: TRBD1; cdr3_aa: CASLGQGRNQPQHF; cdr3_nt: TGTGCCAGTTTGGGACAGGGACGCAATCAGCCCCAGCATTTT
v_call: TRBV4-1; j_call: TRBJ2-1; clone_size: .; d_call: .; cdr3_aa: CASSQKRLAGAEQFF; cdr3_nt: TGCGCCAGCAGCCAAAAAAGATTGGCAGGGGCTGAGCAGTTCTTC
v_call: TRBV30; j_call: TRBJ1-1; clone_size: .; d_call: .; cdr3_aa: CAWSADYTSEAFF; cdr3_nt: TGTGCCTGGAGCGCGGATTACACCTCTGAAGCTTTCTTT
v_call: TRBV6-1; j_call: TRBJ2-1; clone_size: .; d_call: .; cdr3_aa: CASSDRYNEQFF; cdr3_nt: TGTGCCAGCAGTGATCGCTACAATGAGCAGTTCTTC
v_call: TRBV5-1; j_call: TRBJ2-3; clone_size: .; d_call: .; cdr3_aa: CASSVYRDSFKTTDTQYF; cdr3_nt: TGCGCCAGCAGCGTTTACCGGGACTCCTTTAAAACCACAGATACGCAGTATTTT
v_call: TRBV13; j_call: TRBJ1-4; clone_size: .; d_call: TRBD1; cdr3_aa: CASSPPGGLGEKLFF; cdr3_nt: TGTGCCAGCAGCCCGCCAGGGGGTCTCGGTGAAAAACTGTTTTTT
v_call: TRBV28; j_call: TRBJ2-3; clone_size: .; d_call: TRBD1; cdr3_aa: CASSPGQSPRDTQYF; cdr3_nt: TGTGCCAGCAGTCCGGGACAGAGTCCCCGGGATACGCAGTATTTT
v_call: TRBV30; j_call: TRBJ1-1; clone_size: .; d_call: .; cdr3_aa: CAWSITGGWVTEAFF; cdr3_nt: TGTGCCTGGTCTATCACGGGGGGCTGGGTCACTGAAGCTTTCTTT
v_call: TRBV5-1; j_call: TRBJ2-3; clone_size: .; d_call: TRBD1; cdr3_aa: CASSLDRGSTDTQYF; cdr3_nt: TGCGCCAGCAGCTTAGACAGGGGAAGTACAGATACGCAGTATTTT
v_call: TRBV19; j_call: TRBJ1-1; clone_size: .; d_call: TRBD1; cdr3_aa: CASSIQGGWDTEAFF; cdr3_nt: TGTGCCAGTAGTATACAAGGGGGCTGGGACACTGAAGCTTTCTTT
v_call: TRBV25-1; j_call: TRBJ2-1; clone_size: .; d_call: .; cdr3_aa: CASIGLARYNEQFF; cdr3_nt: TGTGCCAGCATAGGGCTAGCGAGATACAATGAGCAGTTCTTC
v_call: TRBV7-3; j_call: TRBJ1-2; clone_size: .; d_call: TRBD1; cdr3_aa: CASSLRGTGEHGYTF; cdr3_nt: TGTGCCAGCAGCCTTCGGGGGACAGGGGAACATGGCTACACCTTC
v_call: TRBV6-1; j_call: TRBJ1-5; clone_size: once; d_call: TRBD1; cdr3_aa: CASSGETGILEPQHF; cdr3_nt: TGTGCCAGCAGTGGTGAGACAGGGATTTTGGAGCCCCAGCATTTT
v_call: TRBV11-2; j_call: TRBJ2-3; clone_size: .; d_call: .; cdr3_aa: CASSPGTLLYTDTQYF; cdr3_nt: TGTGCCAGCAGCCCCGGGACTCTTCTCTACACAGATACGCAGTATTTT
v_call: TRBV11-2; j_call: TRBJ2-7; clone_size: .; d_call: TRBD1; cdr3_aa: CASSFRDRGLEQYF; cdr3_nt: TGTGCCAGCAGCTTCCGGGACAGGGGGCTCGAGCAGTACTTC
v_call: TRBV5-1; j_call: TRBJ2-1; clone_size: .; d_call: TRBD2; cdr3_aa: CASSGTSGYNEQFF; cdr3_nt: TGCGCCAGCAGCGGTACTAGCGGCTACAATGAGCAGTTCTTC
v_call: TRBV14; j_call: TRBJ1-1; clone_size: .; d_call: TRBD1; cdr3_aa: CASSTQGLVTEAFF; cdr3_nt: TGTGCCAGCAGCACACAGGGGTTGGTCACTGAAGCTTTCTTT
v_call: TRBV29-1; j_call: TRBJ2-1; clone_size: .; d_call: TRBD2; cdr3_aa: CSVEDPSGYEQFF; cdr3_nt: TGCAGCGTTGAAGATCCTAGCGGCTATGAGCAGTTCTTC
v_call: TRBV27; j_call: TRBJ2-5; clone_size: .; d_call: TRBD2; cdr3_aa: CASSLSSGTSWETQYF; cdr3_nt: TGTGCCAGCAGTTTATCTTCCGGGACTAGCTGGGAGACCCAGTACTTC
v_call: TRBV5-4; j_call: TRBJ2-1; clone_size: .; d_call: .; cdr3_aa: CASSRDTYYNEQFF; cdr3_nt: TGTGCCAGCAGTAGGGACACTTACTACAATGAGCAGTTCTTC
v_call: TRBV28; j_call: TRBJ1-2; clone_size: .; d_call: .; cdr3_aa: CASRPPSGYLGPGYTF; cdr3_nt: TGTGCCAGCAGACCCCCATCAGGGTATCTTGGTCCTGGCTACACCTTC
v_call: TRBV6-6; j_call: TRBJ1-4; clone_size: .; d_call: .; cdr3_aa: CASSYIGGSEKLFF; cdr3_nt: TGTGCCAGCAGTTACATCGGGGGGAGCGAAAAACTGTTTTTT
v_call: TRBV6-6; j_call: TRBJ2-7; clone_size: .; d_call: .; cdr3_aa: CASRDSEYYEQYF; cdr3_nt: TGTGCCAGCAGAGACAGCGAGTACTACGAGCAGTACTTC
v_call: TRBV2; j_call: TRBJ2-7; clone_size: once; d_call: .; cdr3_aa: CASRFVSSGTLKSYEQYF; cdr3_nt: TGTGCCAGCAGATTCGTAAGTTCTGGGACACTGAAATCCTACGAGCAGTACTTC
v_call: TRBV6-4; j_call: TRBJ1-2; clone_size: .; d_call: .; cdr3_aa: CASRARGENGYTF; cdr3_nt: TGTGCCAGCAGAGCCCGGGGGGAGAATGGCTACACCTTC
v_call: TRBV18; j_call: TRBJ2-1; clone_size: once; d_call: .; cdr3_aa: CASSLQAVYNEQFF; cdr3_nt: TGTGCCAGCTCACTACAGGCCGTCTACAATGAGCAGTTCTTC
v_call: TRBV7-2; j_call: TRBJ1-1; clone_size: .; d_call: TRBD1; cdr3_aa: CASSLGTGDEAFF; cdr3_nt: TGTGCCAGCAGCTTAGGGACAGGGGATGAAGCTTTCTTT
v_call: TRBV19; j_call: TRBJ1-2; clone_size: .; d_call: .; cdr3_aa: CASYRFYYGYTF; cdr3_nt: TGTGCCAGTTATCGGTTTTACTATGGCTACACCTTC
v_call: TRBV18; j_call: TRBJ1-1; clone_size: .; d_call: .; cdr3_aa: CASSPGITGNTEAFF; cdr3_nt: TGTGCCAGCTCCCCCGGGATTACGGGGAACACTGAAGCTTTCTTT
v_call: TRBV10-3; j_call: TRBJ1-2; clone_size: .; d_call: TRBD1; cdr3_aa: CAISGGQGFYGYTF; cdr3_nt: TGTGCCATCAGTGGGGGACAGGGCTTTTATGGCTACACCTTC
v_call: TRBV5-4; j_call: TRBJ2-7; clone_size: .; d_call: TRBD2; cdr3_aa: CASSGGLAGGQSYEQYF; cdr3_nt: TGTGCCAGCAGCGGCGGACTAGCGGGAGGCCAATCCTACGAGCAGTACTTC
v_call: TRBV27; j_call: TRBJ1-5; clone_size: .; d_call: .; cdr3_aa: CASSSTGAGLSQPQHF; cdr3_nt: TGTGCCAGCAGTTCCACAGGAGCGGGGCTGAGCCAGCCCCAGCATTTT
v_call: TRBV9; j_call: TRBJ2-7; clone_size: once; d_call: .; cdr3_aa: CASRDRKQGLHEQYF; cdr3_nt: TGTGCCAGCAGGGATAGAAAACAGGGTCTACACGAGCAGTACTTC